Following are 21 T cell receptor beta chains from one sample sequenced in a study of OX40 agonist ivuxolimab in advanced cancers. Generated by immunoSEQ multiplex PCR, the TCRdb table keeps only in-frame clones and is missing some. Here the sample spans fewer than 130,000 clones, roughly 89% being singletons. The specimen was CD4+ or CD8+ T cells sorted from blood, collected in a trial of the OX40 agonist ivuxolimab. The source of these receptors is an adult with an advanced solid tumor such as melanoma, head and neck, liver or kidney cancer.

The J gene is TRBJ1-2, the V gene TRBV28; 7 nucleotides line up with TRBD1. This CDR3 has 15 residues. Germline V CDR1 and CDR2: MDHEN, SYDVKM. V was clipped by 4 bases and J by 6 bases; unmatched bases: 11. CDR3 in amino acids: CASSSFTGTENGYTF. As DNA, the CDR3 is TGTGCCAGCAGTTCATTCACTGGGACAGAGAATGGCTACACCTTC.

V is TRBV4-3 and J is TRBJ1-1, with D hard to call. The CDR3 consists of 13 residues. V lost 2 bases and J 1 base, leaving 5 bases between the germline ends. The germline gives CDR1 LGHNA, CDR2 YSLEER. Here the CDR3 DNA reads TGCGCCAGCAGCCAACGGGGGAACACTGAAGCTTTCTTT. Translation: CASSQRGNTEAFF.

This chain connects TRBV29-1 to TRBJ1-1, with D maybe TRBD1 (6 bases). The CDR3 contains 12 residues. CDR1 is SQVTM and CDR2 is ANQGSEA in the germline V gene. Trimming took off 7 bases at V and 3 bases at J, with 12 bases between the two ends. Here the CDR3 reads CSANREYTEAFF. CDR3 DNA: TGCAGCGCGAACAGGGAGTACACTGAAGCTTTCTTT.

V usage is TRBV19 and J usage is TRBJ2-2, with 10 positions matching TRBD1. Germline CDR1 reads LNHDA; CDR2 reads SQIVND (reference sequence). The CDR3 runs to 15 residues. Trimming cost V 5 bases and J 2 bases; bases outside gene matches: 2. CDR3 nucleotides: TGTGCCAGTAGTGGGACAGGGGATAACACCGGGGAGCTGTTTTTT. The encoded protein is CASSGTGDNTGELFF.

The CDR3 DNA is TGTGCCAGTAGTATAGAAGGGACAGCTTTCCGACGGAGTGAAAAACTGTTTTTT. Translating it yields CASSIEGTAFRRSEKLFF. The rearrangement links TRBV19 to TRBJ1-4; TRBD1 matches at 7 bases. The V segment lost 0 bases and the J segment 7 bases; nucleotides outside the gene matches: 14. Germline values: CDR1 LNHDA, CDR2 SQIVND (reference sequence). The CDR3 covers 18 residues.

V is TRBV6-4 and J is TRBJ2-3; 12 positions match TRBD2. With V trimmed by 6 bases and J by 0 bases, 1 base remained unmatched. The CDR3 is made up of 15 amino acids. Germline assignment: CDR1 MRHNA and CDR2 SNTAGT. The CDR3 protein is CASSLAGGSTDTQYF. The CDR3 DNA reads as TGTGCCAGCAGCCTAGCGGGGGGGAGCACAGATACGCAGTATTTT.

The V call is TRBV29-1, the J call TRBJ2-5, with 12 bases matching TRBD2. Germline CDR1 reads SQVTM; CDR2 reads ANQGSEA. CDR3 length: 14 residues. V trimming: 4 bases; J trimming: 6 bases; junction bases outside the gene matches: 6. The CDR3 spells CSVGTSGASQTQYF. DNA for the CDR3: TGCAGCGTTGGGACTAGCGGGGCTTCTCAGACCCAGTACTTC.

This sequence joins TRBV5-4 and TRBJ2-6, with unresolved D. The germline V and J ends were trimmed by 7 bases and 5 bases, with 22 bases remaining between them. CDR1 SGHNT and CDR2 YYREEE come from the germline V gene (reference sequence). The CDR3 contains 17 residues. The CDR3 bases are TGTGCCAGCTTAGTTGTCACCAGACAAAGTCGGGCCAACGTCCTGACTTTC. It encodes CASLVVTRQSRANVLTF. Combining the CDR3 with reference TRBV5-4 and TRBJ2-6 gives the whole variable domain ETGVTQSPTHLIKTRGQQVTLRCSSQSGHNTVSWYQQALGQGPQFIFQYYREEENGRGNFPPRFSGLQFPNYSSELNVNALELDDSALYLCASLVVTRQSRANVLTFGAGSRLTVL.

V gene TRBV6-1 combines with J gene TRBJ1-6; D might be TRBD1 (5 bases). CDR3 length equals 15 residues. Germline V gene lookup returns CDR1 MNHNS and CDR2 SASEGT. Trimming took 4 bases from V and 11 from J, leaving 18 bases between them. The CDR3 DNA reads as TGTGCCAGCAGTGGCTCCGGGACGCCGAAGACACCCCTCCACTTT. It is translated as CASSGSGTPKTPLHF.

The CDR3 loop reads CASSSRTGGRTEAFF. The CDR3 DNA reads as TGTGCCAGCAGCTCGAGGACAGGGGGAAGGACTGAAGCTTTCTTT. The V call is TRBV5-4, the J call TRBJ1-1; 10 bases align to TRBD1. The germline CDR1 and CDR2 sequences are SGHNT and YYREEE (reference sequence). The CDR3 length is 15 residues. The J segment lost 5 bases and the V segment lost 3 bases, leaving 7 bases of the junction unmatched.

V usage is TRBV12-5 and J usage is TRBJ2-2, with TRBD2 as a possible D gene (6 bases). The CDR3 extends over 14 amino acids. Germline assignment: CDR1 LGHNT and CDR2 FRNRAP. This CDR3 is CGTGRGTNTGELFF. CDR3 nucleotides: TGTGGTACAGGCCGCGGGACCAACACCGGGGAGCTGTTTTTT.

V usage is TRBV7-2 and J usage is TRBJ2-1, with 12 bases matching TRBD2. Germline assignment: CDR1 SGHTA and CDR2 FQGNSA. Germline trimming cut 4 bases from V and 5 bases from J; bases unmatched to any gene: 3. CDR3 length equals 15 residues. CDR3 in amino acids: CASSSLAGGHNEQFF. CDR3 coding DNA: TGTGCCAGCAGCTCCCTAGCGGGAGGGCACAATGAGCAGTTCTTC.

This sequence joins TRBV4-3 and TRBJ1-4, with 9 bases matching TRBD1. Germline CDR1 is LGHNA and CDR2 is YSLEER. Trimming took 1 base from V and 8 from J; bases not matched to a gene: 11. The CDR3 extends over 17 amino acids. In DNA form, the CDR3 reads TGCGCCAGCAGCCAAGGGGCGGGACAGGGAGGTGGGGAAAAACTGTTTTTT. Translated: CASSQGAGQGGGEKLFF.

This clone was picked up a small number of times. The rearrangement joins TRBV19 to TRBJ1-1; D may be TRBD1 (6 bases). The germline CDR1 and CDR2 sequences are LNHDA and SQIVND (reference sequence). The CDR3 is 13 amino acids. Trimming shortened V by 8 bases and J by 4 bases, and 14 bases separated the two germline ends. CDR3 residues: CASGRMGATEAFF. The CDR3 bases are TGTGCCAGTGGCCGAATGGGGGCCACTGAAGCTTTCTTT.

V gene TRBV7-2 combines with J gene TRBJ2-1, with 9 bases that match TRBD2. The V gene end was trimmed by 2 bases and the J gene end by 5 bases; junction bases not matched to a gene: 10. The CDR3 sequence is 17 residues long. In germline, CDR1 is SGHTA, CDR2 FQGNSA. CDR3 residues: CASSLSGGRALDNEQFF. The CDR3 DNA sequence: TGTGCCAGCAGCTTAAGTGGCGGGAGGGCCTTGGACAATGAGCAGTTCTTC.

This clone has only a few counts. The gene calls are TRBV6-6 and TRBJ2-3, with TRBD2 matching over 7 bases. Looked up from germline, CDR1 is MNHNY and CDR2 is SVGAGI (reference sequence). This CDR3 comprises 14 residues. V was pared by 5 bases and J by 3 bases, with 5 bases of the junction left unmatched. CDR3 protein: CASSPGRSTDTQYF. DNA of the CDR3: TGTGCCAGCAGTCCCGGGAGGAGTACAGATACGCAGTATTTT.

The J gene is TRBJ2-5, the V gene TRBV7-2; TRBD1 matches at 8 bases. CDR1 is SGHTA, CDR2 FQGNSA, per germline. Germline trimming cut 7 bases from V and 3 bases from J; bases unmatched to any gene: 10. The CDR3 totals 15 residues. The CDR3 bases are TGTGCCAGCACACCACAGGGGGGCCTAGAAGAGACCCAGTACTTC. As protein: CASTPQGGLEETQYF.

The V and J genes are TRBV4-3 and TRBJ1-6; D not certain. Trimming removed 1 base from V and 5 bases from J, with 9 bases in between. The CDR3 loop spans 15 amino acids. Per germline, CDR1 LGHNA and CDR2 YSLEER. The CDR3 DNA is TGCGCCAGCAGCCAAGTCTCACTTAATAATTCACCCCTCCACTTT. Its protein product is CASSQVSLNNSPLHF.

DNA of the CDR3: TGTGCCAGCAGCTTAGGTGGGCTGCGGGGGAACGAGCAGTACTTC. This codes for CASSLGGLRGNEQYF. The V and J genes are TRBV7-2 and TRBJ2-7; 7 bases line up with TRBD2. Germline V gives CDR1 SGHTA, CDR2 FQGNSA. V gave up 1 base and J gave up 5 bases; unmatched junction bases: 8. CDR3 length: 15 residues. Full variable domain (missing parts from reference TRBV7-2 and TRBJ2-7): GAGVSQSPSNKVTEKGKDVELRCDPISGHTALYWYRQSLGQGLEFLIYFQGNSAPDKSGLPSDRFSAERTGGSVSTLTIQRTQQEDSAVYLCASSLGGLRGNEQYFGPGTRLTVT.

This rearrangement joins TRBV7-2 to TRBJ2-7; D remains unclear. The CDR3 covers 14 residues. Per germline, CDR1 SGHTA and CDR2 FQGNSA. Trimming shortened V by 2 bases and J by 4 bases, and 12 bases separated the two germline ends. In DNA form, the CDR3 reads TGTGCCAGCAGCTTAAAAGGATCTTCGTACGAGCAGTACTTC. Its protein product is CASSLKGSSYEQYF. Filled out from reference TRBV7-2 and TRBJ2-7, the complete variable domain reads GAGVSQSPSNKVTEKGKDVELRCDPISGHTALYWYRQSLGQGLEFLIYFQGNSAPDKSGLPSDRFSAERTGGSVSTLTIQRTQQEDSAVYLCASSLKGSSYEQYFGPGTRLTVT.

In regard to this clone: The same CDR3 can be traced to other DNA sequences in this sample. This chain connects TRBV19 to TRBJ1-1; D may be TRBD1 (6 bases). Between the trimmed V and J ends, which lost 3 bases and 2 bases, there was a span of 7 bases. This CDR3 is 13 amino acids long. Germline V gene sequence: CDR1 LNHDA, CDR2 SQIVND (reference sequence). DNA of the CDR3: TGTGCCAGTAGTATGACAGGAAACACTGAAGCTTTCTTT. It codes for CASSMTGNTEAFF.